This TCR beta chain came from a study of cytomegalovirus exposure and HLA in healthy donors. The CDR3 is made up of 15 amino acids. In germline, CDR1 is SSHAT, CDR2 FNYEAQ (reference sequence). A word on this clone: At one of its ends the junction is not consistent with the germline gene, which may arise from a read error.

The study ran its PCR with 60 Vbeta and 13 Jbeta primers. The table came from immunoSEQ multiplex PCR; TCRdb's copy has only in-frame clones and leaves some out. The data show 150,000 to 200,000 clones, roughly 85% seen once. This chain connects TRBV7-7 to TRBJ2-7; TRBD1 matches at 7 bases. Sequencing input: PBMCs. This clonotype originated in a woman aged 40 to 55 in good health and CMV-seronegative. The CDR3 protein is CASSLEQGSAYEQYF. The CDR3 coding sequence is TGTGCTAGCAGCTTAGAACAGGGGTCCGCCTACGAGCAGTACTTC.